The entry that follows covers one TCR beta chain sequence. Its target is unknown. This entry comes from a study of T cell responses to AZD1222 COVID-19 vaccine. Notes on the study in general: Nearly half of spike-specific TCRs reportedly go after variant regions that carry no mutations.

Sequencing was performed with immunoSEQ multiplex PCR; in TCRdb, only in-frame clones are kept and a portion is missing. The sample shows about 130,000 clones, roughly nine tenths of them seen only once. Germline V gene data show CDR1 as LNHDA and CDR2 as SQIVND (reference sequence). CDR3 length: 23 amino acids. The V and J ends lost 5 bases and 8 bases respectively, with 43 bases between them. The chain carries TRBV19 and TRBJ1-3, with D possibly matching TRBD1 (6 bases). This TCR came from an adult in good health. Sample: peripheral blood, taken on day 0 of AZD1222 vaccination. The DNA of the CDR3 is TGTGCCAGTAGTCCCCTTGGTACCGGATCGTTTGGGGGCCGGATCCGAGGGAAAGACACCATATATTTT. Encoded protein: CASSPLGTGSFGGRIRGKDTIYF.